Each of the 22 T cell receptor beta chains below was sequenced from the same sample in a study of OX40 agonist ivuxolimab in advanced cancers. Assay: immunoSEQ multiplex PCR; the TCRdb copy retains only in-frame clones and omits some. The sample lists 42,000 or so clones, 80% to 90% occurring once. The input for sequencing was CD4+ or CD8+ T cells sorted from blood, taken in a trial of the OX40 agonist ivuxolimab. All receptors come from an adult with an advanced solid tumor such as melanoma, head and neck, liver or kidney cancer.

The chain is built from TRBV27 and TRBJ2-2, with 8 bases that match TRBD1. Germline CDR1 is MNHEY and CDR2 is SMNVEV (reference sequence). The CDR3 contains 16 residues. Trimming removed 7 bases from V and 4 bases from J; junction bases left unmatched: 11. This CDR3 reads CASIPAGTGSTGELFF. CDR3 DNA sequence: TGTGCCAGCATTCCTGCTGGGACAGGTTCCACCGGGGAGCTGTTTTTT.

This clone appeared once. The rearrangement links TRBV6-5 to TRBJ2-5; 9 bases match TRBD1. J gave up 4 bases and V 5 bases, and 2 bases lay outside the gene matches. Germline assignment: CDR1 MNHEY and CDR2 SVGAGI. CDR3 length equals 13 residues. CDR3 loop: CASSQTGGETQYF. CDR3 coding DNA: TGTGCCAGCAGTCAGACAGGGGGAGAGACCCAGTACTTC.

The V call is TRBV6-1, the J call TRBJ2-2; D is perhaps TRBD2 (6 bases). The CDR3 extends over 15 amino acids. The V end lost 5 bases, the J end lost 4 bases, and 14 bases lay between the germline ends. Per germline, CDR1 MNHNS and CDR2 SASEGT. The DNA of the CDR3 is TGTGCCAGCAGTTCCCACTACGGGGGCACCGGGGAGCTGTTTTTT. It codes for CASSSHYGGTGELFF.

This CDR3 reads CASSPRTSGRIEQFF. CDR3 DNA sequence: TGTGCCAGTAGTCCAAGGACTAGCGGGAGAATTGAGCAGTTCTTC. J is TRBJ2-1 and V is TRBV19; 13 positions agree with TRBD2. Germline-derived CDR1 and CDR2 are LNHDA and SQIVND (reference sequence). Trimming at V came to 5 bases and at J to 9 bases, leaving 7 bases not matched to a gene. The CDR3 consists of 15 residues.

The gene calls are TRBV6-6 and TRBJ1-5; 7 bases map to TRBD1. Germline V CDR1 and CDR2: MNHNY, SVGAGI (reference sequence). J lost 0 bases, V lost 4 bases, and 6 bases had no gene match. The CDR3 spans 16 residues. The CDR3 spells CASSSSTGTSNQPQHF. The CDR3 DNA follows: TGTGCCAGCAGTTCCTCGACAGGGACTAGCAATCAGCCCCAGCATTTT.

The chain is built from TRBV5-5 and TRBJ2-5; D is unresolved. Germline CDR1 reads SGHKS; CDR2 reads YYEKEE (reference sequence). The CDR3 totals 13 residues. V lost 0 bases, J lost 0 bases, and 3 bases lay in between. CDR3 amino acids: CASSLVYQETQYF. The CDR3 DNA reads TGTGCCAGCAGCTTGGTATACCAAGAGACCCAGTACTTC.

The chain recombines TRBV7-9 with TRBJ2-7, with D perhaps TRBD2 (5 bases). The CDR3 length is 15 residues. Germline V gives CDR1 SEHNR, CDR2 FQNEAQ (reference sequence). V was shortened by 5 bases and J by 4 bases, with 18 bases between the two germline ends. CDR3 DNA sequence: TGTGCCAGCAGCCAAGAGAGGGAGATGGGGTACGAGCAGTACTTC. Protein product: CASSQEREMGYEQYF.

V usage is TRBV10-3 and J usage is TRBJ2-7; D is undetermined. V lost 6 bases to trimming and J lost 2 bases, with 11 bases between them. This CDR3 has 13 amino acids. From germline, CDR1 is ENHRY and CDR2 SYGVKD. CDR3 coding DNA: TGTGCCATCAGCCCGGGCCAACCCTACGAGCAGTACTTC. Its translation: CAISPGQPYEQYF.

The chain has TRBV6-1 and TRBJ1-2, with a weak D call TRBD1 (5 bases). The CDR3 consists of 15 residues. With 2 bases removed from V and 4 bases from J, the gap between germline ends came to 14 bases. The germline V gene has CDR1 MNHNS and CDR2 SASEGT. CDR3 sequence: CASSESGRAGYGYTF. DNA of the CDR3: TGTGCCAGCAGTGAATCGGGCAGGGCCGGCTATGGCTACACCTTC.

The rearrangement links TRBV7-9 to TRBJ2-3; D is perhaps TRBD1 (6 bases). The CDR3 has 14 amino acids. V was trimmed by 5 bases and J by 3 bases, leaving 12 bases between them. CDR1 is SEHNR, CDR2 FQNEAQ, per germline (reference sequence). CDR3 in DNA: TGTGCCAGCAGCCCCAGGGGTATGACAGATACGCAGTATTTT. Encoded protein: CASSPRGMTDTQYF.

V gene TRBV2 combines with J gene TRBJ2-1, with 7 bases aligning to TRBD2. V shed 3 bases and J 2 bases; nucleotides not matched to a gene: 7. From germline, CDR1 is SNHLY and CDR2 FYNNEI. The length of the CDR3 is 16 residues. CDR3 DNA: TGTGCCAGCAGTGACTCGAGCGGGGCTGCCTACAATGAGCAGTTCTTC. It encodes CASSDSSGAAYNEQFF. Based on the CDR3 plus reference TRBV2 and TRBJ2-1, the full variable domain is EPEVTQTPSHQVTQMGQEVILRCVPISNHLYFYWYRQILGQKVEFLVSFYNNEISEKSEIFDDQFSVERPDGSNFTLKIRSTKLEDSAMYFCASSDSSGAAYNEQFFGPGTRLTVL.

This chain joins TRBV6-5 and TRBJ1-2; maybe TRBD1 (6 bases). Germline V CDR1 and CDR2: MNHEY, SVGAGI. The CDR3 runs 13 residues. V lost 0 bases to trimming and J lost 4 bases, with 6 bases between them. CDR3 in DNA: TGTGCCAGCAGTTACTCCAGGGGCTATGGCTACACCTTC. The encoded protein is CASSYSRGYGYTF.

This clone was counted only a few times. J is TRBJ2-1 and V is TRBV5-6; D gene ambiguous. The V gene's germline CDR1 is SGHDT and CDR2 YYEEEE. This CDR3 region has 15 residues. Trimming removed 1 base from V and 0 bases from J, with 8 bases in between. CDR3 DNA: TGTGCCAGCAGCTTGTTCATAAGCTCCTACAATGAGCAGTTCTTC. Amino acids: CASSLFISSYNEQFF.

The CDR3 DNA reads TGTGCCAGCAAGAGCGAAATCTACACAGATACGCAGTATTTT. Amino acid sequence: CASKSEIYTDTQYF. This chain connects TRBV6-6 to TRBJ2-3; the D is unclear. The V end lost 7 bases, the J end lost 2 bases, and 13 bases lay between the germline ends. The CDR3 has 14 residues. The germline V gene has CDR1 MNHNY and CDR2 SVGAGI (reference sequence).

CDR3 bases: TGTGCCAGTAGCCCGACACTCGCGAACACCGGGGAGCTGTTTTTT. It is translated as CASSPTLANTGELFF. The rearrangement links TRBV19 to TRBJ2-2; D unclear. V was pared by 6 bases and J by 0 bases, with 11 bases between. From germline, CDR1 is LNHDA and CDR2 SQIVND (reference sequence). The CDR3 loop spans 15 amino acids.

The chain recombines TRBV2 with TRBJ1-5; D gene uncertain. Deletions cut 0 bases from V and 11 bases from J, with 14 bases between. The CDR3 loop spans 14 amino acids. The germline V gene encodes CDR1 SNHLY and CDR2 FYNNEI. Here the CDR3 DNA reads TGTGCCAGCAGTGAAGCGGGGAAGGATGGCTCCCAGCATTTT. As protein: CASSEAGKDGSQHF.

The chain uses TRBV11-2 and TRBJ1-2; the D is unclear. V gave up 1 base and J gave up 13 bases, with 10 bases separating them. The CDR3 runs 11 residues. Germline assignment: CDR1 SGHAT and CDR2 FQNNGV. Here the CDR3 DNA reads TGTGCCAGCAGCTTAGTTGGGATCCCCACCTTC. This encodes CASSLVGIPTF.

The CDR3 region has the DNA TGTGCCAGCAGTTTAGGGACAGGGGTAATCGGCTACACCTTC. This translates into CASSLGTGVIGYTF. This sequence joins TRBV6-5 and TRBJ1-2, with 10 bases fitting TRBD1. The V and J ends lost 4 bases and 8 bases, in that order; junction bases with no gene match: 7. The germline V gene has CDR1 MNHEY and CDR2 SVGAGI. CDR3 length: 14 amino acids.

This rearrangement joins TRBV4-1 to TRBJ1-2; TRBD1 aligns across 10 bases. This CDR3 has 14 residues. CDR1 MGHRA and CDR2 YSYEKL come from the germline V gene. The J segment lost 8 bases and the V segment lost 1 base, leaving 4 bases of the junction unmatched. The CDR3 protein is CASSQGQGAGGYTF. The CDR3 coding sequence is TGCGCCAGCAGCCAAGGACAGGGGGCAGGAGGCTACACCTTC.

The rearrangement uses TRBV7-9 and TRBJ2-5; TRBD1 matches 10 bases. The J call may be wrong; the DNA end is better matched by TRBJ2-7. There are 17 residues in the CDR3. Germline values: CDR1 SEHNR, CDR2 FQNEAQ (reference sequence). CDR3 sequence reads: CASSYMPGQGIPYEQYF. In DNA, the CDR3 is TGTGCCAGCAGCTACATGCCGGGACAGGGGATCCCCTACGAGCAGTACTTC.

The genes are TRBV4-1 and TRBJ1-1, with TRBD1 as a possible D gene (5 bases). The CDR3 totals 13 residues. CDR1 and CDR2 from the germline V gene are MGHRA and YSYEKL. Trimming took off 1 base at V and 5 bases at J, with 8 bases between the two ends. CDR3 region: CASSQGDYTEAFF. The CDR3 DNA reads TGCGCCAGCAGCCAAGGGGACTATACTGAAGCTTTCTTT.

CDR3 DNA: TGTGCCAGCAGCTTAGGGGACACGACTGAAGCTTTCTTT. This encodes CASSLGDTTEAFF. The chain recombines TRBV13 with TRBJ1-1, with a tentative D call TRBD1 (5 bases). Trimming took 0 bases from V and 5 from J, leaving 7 bases between them. The germline CDR1 and CDR2 sequences are PRHDT and FYEKMQ (reference sequence). There are 13 residues in the CDR3.